This paragraph covers one TCR beta chain sequence. Assay used: immunoSEQ multiplex PCR; TCRdb lists only in-frame clones, some missing. The sample consists of roughly 40,000 clones, 80% to 90% of them appearing once. This sample is part of a study of T cell changes during pregnancy in multiple sclerosis. Germline V gene sequence: CDR1 SGHTA, CDR2 FQGTGA. V gave up 2 bases and J gave up 0 bases; unmatched junction bases: 8. CDR3 length: 18 amino acids. The source is a female donor with multiple sclerosis, enrolled in a pregnancy study. The rearrangement uses TRBV7-3 and TRBJ2-2, with 8 positions matching TRBD1. The sample here was CD4+ T cells from peripheral blood mononuclear cells, taken in the first trimester of pregnancy. The CDR3 bases are TGTGCCAGCAGCTTATTACGAGGGGACAGGACGAACACCGGGGAGCTGTTTTTT. Encoded protein: CASSLLRGDRTNTGELFF.